This entry features one T cell receptor beta chain sequence. The time point was: pre-treatment sample, taken before nivolumab and TIL therapy. There are 15 residues in the CDR3. CDR1 and CDR2 from the germline V gene are PRHDT and FYEKMQ (reference sequence). J lost 10 bases, V lost 5 bases, and 13 bases had no gene match. The source of the sample is a study of TIL therapy for anti-PD-1-resistant metastatic lung cancer. Study-wide context: Median tumor PD-L1 proportion score was under 7.5%. Half of patients were current or former smokers.

This was the immunoSEQ v3 assay. Survey-level samples got 2 million to 2.5 million read pairs; deep-level samples got about 4.5-6.5 million. Libraries were prepared by immunoSEQ multiplex PCR; TCRdb keeps only in-frame clonotypes and omits some of them. This table has approximately 10,000 clones, roughly 80% appearing once. The source is a person aged 25 to 80 with non-small cell lung cancer. The V call is TRBV13, the J call TRBJ2-1; 8 nucleotides line up with TRBD2. Material: blood, obtained at baseline. The CDR3 nucleotides are TGTGCCAGCAGCCTATCCGGTTTGTCTAGCGGGGAGCAGTTCTTC. It translates to CASSLSGLSSGEQFF.